This entry concerns a single T cell receptor beta chain. As yet, its antigen is unknown. This sample stems from a study of identical twins. Findings and caveats of the study: Researchers caution that invariant MAIT and iNKT cells could partly confound zero-insertion analyses. Models came in too low on out-of-frame TCR alpha sharing in monozygotic twins.

MiXCR was run by TCRdb on the 5' RACE reads, yielding one entry per CDR3 protein. The profile shows 500,000 to 550,000 distinct CDR3 sequences, about 20% of them singletons. Per the germline V gene, CDR1 is DFQATT and CDR2 is SNEGSKA (reference sequence). V dropped 0 bases and J dropped 6 bases, with 15 bases sitting between them. The CDR3 extends over 14 amino acids. The sample was also linked to a second study, of yellow fever vaccine responses in identical twins.

Material: CD4+ T cells sorted from blood. V usage is TRBV20-1 and J usage is TRBJ2-7; D perhaps matches TRBD1 (7 bases). This receptor was taken from a woman aged 18-35 years in good health. CDR3 in DNA: TGCAGTGCTAGAGATCCACAGGGGAGGATCGAGCAGTACTTC. As protein: CSARDPQGRIEQYF.